This is a list of T cell receptor beta chains from one sample in a study of cytomegalovirus exposure and HLA in healthy donors. Sequenced by immunoSEQ multiplex PCR; TCRdb stores in-frame clones only, minus some. The sample consists of about 160,000 clones, over 75% of them appearing once. The sample consisted of PBMCs. The receptors stem from a man aged 50 to 60 in good health and CMV-seropositive. Each CDR3 is given with its conserved first and last residue.

j_call | v_call | cdr3_aa
TRBJ1-1 | TRBV9 | CASSVGASHTEAFF
TRBJ1-2 | TRBV14 | CASSQGQGYGYTF
TRBJ2-5 | TRBV5-1 | CASSLMAEQETQYF
TRBJ1-5 | TRBV6-1 | CASTFGLTGQPQHF
TRBJ1-2 | TRBV7-9 | CASSQQRGLQDPYGYTF
TRBJ1-1 | TRBV6-5 | CASRWAMGTEAFF
TRBJ1-5 | TRBV6-1 | CATTLQGGQPQHF
. | TRBV9 | CASSPGRRDGEQYF
TRBJ1-1 | TRBV6-1 | CASSGQKKWAMVDTEAFF
TRBJ2-2 | TRBV7-9 | CASRIAGGITGELFF
TRBJ2-5 | TRBV6-5 | CASSYNGRGGGETQYF
TRBJ1-4 | TRBV5-1 | CASSRQGPGNEKLFF
TRBJ2-3 | TRBV5-1 | CASFGAGSTDTQYF
TRBJ2-6 | TRBV5-1 | CASSDDRGGGANVLTF
TRBJ1-4 | TRBV5-4 | CASSFQQGATNEKLFF
TRBJ1-2 | TRBV21-1 | CASTPGGYTF
TRBJ2-6 | TRBV9 | CASSPNPSRGTGANVLTF
TRBJ1-3 | TRBV4-3 | CASSQSAMDSGNTIYF
TRBJ2-5 | TRBV7-9 | CASGGAGETQYF
TRBJ2-1 | TRBV10-3 | CAISDFPSGKNEQFF
TRBJ1-1 | TRBV7-3 | CASSLGAYTEAFF
TRBJ2-1 | TRBV6-5 | CASRHDRGSYNEQFF
TRBJ2-3 | TRBV5-6 | CASSLTSGGARDTQYF
TRBJ2-7 | TRBV18 | CASSPFNTLSYEQYF
TRBJ1-6 | TRBV27 | CASSSRQDGGNSPLHF
TRBJ1-2 | TRBV7-2 | CASNKQGRGYGYTF
TRBJ2-3 | TRBV7-9 | CASSLSVGGGADTQYF
TRBJ1-1 | TRBV19 | CASSPRREGASEAFF
TRBJ1-4 | TRBV2 | CASSEIGGNEKLFF
TRBJ1-2 | TRBV28 | CASSLWAAGSNYGYTF
TRBJ2-7 | TRBV15 | CATSRDVSSGRLYF
TRBJ2-7 | TRBV28 | CASRPGGSLTYEQYF
TRBJ1-5 | TRBV15 | CATSRGQGLNQPQHF
TRBJ2-3 | TRBV10-2 | CASTRLAGATSTDTQYF
TRBJ1-5 | TRBV28 | CASSLGGGVYQPQHF
TRBJ2-3 | TRBV11-2 | CASSFNRGTTDTQYF
TRBJ2-1 | TRBV5-8 | CASTIRGDPYNEQFF
TRBJ1-2 | TRBV4-1 | CASSQEPGLPRGYTF
TRBJ2-3 | TRBV9 | CASSGTGRTDTQYF
TRBJ2-2 | TRBV7-3 | CASSLSLPSLSAGELFF
TRBJ2-1 | TRBV4-2 | CASTPLGENNEQFF
TRBJ1-2 | TRBV7-9 | CASSEGVGSYGYTF
TRBJ2-3 | TRBV2 | CASSTSGASTDTQYF